This T cell receptor beta chain is drawn from a study of T cell repertoires in cytomegalovirus infection. Study background: Public TCR beta signature analysis indicated the presence of both CMV infection and matching HLA type. Study-level findings and limits: Using cumulative public TCR beta family frequency, the authors identified those who carried CMV together with the relevant HLA.

TCRdb fed the reads into MiXCR, producing one record per CDR3 protein. The sample yields 450,000 to 600,000 distinct CDR3 sequences, around 35% seen once. The CDR3 is made up of 14 amino acids. The V gene end was trimmed by 3 bases and the J gene end by 4 bases; junction bases not matched to a gene: 6. CDR1 SGHTA and CDR2 FQGNSA come from the germline V gene. This clonotype occurred many times. Its matching antigen is unknown. Here the sequenced sample was cultured PBMCs, taken from culture after CMV antigen stimulation. J is TRBJ2-7 and V is TRBV7-2; 7 bases map to TRBD2. The sequence derives from a human donor in good health (CMV status not recorded). Some clones in this sample may be carry-over from other donors' samples. The CDR3 nucleotides are TGTGCCAGCAGCTTTACAGCGGGGCCTTACGAGCAGTACTTC. As protein: CASSFTAGPYEQYF.